This T cell receptor (beta chain) is drawn from a study of blood T cell repertoires in COVID-19. Study context: The United States, Italy and Spain supplied acute and convalescent COVID-19 samples.

Study processing details: Reference gene primer amplification yielded estimated nucleated cell counts. Here immunoSEQ multiplex PCR was the method, and the copy in TCRdb shows in-frame clones only, minus some. V, J and clone size were drawn from that table, and D and trimming were deduced from the DNA. Of 29,000 or so clones in the sample, more than 85% were seen once. The clonotype was recovered from a human donor in a cohort sampled during active COVID-19. The donor label of this sample is uncertain. Sequencing was done on a sample of peripheral blood.

The CDR3 coding sequence is TGTGCCAGCAGTCGCCCGCAGCACAGGGGGCCCAATGGCTACACCTTC. Translated, it gives CASSRPQHRGPNGYTF. V usage is TRBV6-6 and J usage is TRBJ1-2; 9 nucleotides match TRBD1. The V segment lost 5 bases and the J segment 6 bases; nucleotides outside the gene matches: 13. Per germline, CDR1 MNHNY and CDR2 SVGAGI (reference sequence). There are 16 residues in the CDR3.